The TCR beta chain under discussion was sequenced for a study of T cell repertoires in cytomegalovirus infection. Background on the study: Matching HLA type and CMV infection were both indicated by public TCR beta signatures. Whole-study results and caveats: Summed frequency of public TCR beta families distinguished CMV carriers with the relevant HLA. CMV-specific TCR beta clonotypes restricted by HLA-C were the ones dominating the ex vivo response.

TCRdb redid the calling of the reads with MiXCR, one entry per CDR3 protein. The table includes roughly 240,000 distinct CDR3 sequences, roughly 6.5% detected once. The sample holds many counts of this clonotype. As yet, its antigen is unknown. Sequencing was performed on PBMCs. The clonotype originates from a human donor in good health (CMV status not recorded). Some clones in this sample may be carry-over from other donors' samples.

CDR3 region: CASSSGGETETQYF. In DNA, the CDR3 is TGTGCCAGCAGCTCTGGCGGGGAGACAGAGACCCAGTACTTC. This rearrangement joins TRBV5-4 to TRBJ2-5; D is possibly TRBD2 (6 bases). Germline V gene lookup returns CDR1 SGHNT and CDR2 YYREEE (reference sequence). The CDR3 covers 14 residues. V dropped 3 bases and J dropped 4 bases, with 13 bases sitting between them.